The 25 T cell receptor beta chains below were found in one sample sequenced in a study of identical twins. TCRdb reanalysed the 5' RACE reads using MiXCR and keeps one entry per CDR3 protein. The sample carries roughly 220,000 distinct CDR3 sequences, 5.5% to 7.5% recorded once. These same data were also listed under a study on T cells expressing NK-cell markers.

Sequencing was performed on CD8+ T cells sorted from blood. These receptors originate from a woman aged 18-29 years in good health.

This clonotype was counted a few times. The V call is TRBV30, the J call TRBJ2-1; the D gene is possibly TRBD1 (5 bases). The CDR3 has 14 residues. Deletions cut 6 bases from V and 4 bases from J, with 16 bases between. Germline CDR1 reads GTSNPN; CDR2 reads SVGIG (reference sequence). This CDR3 is CACLGHPTYNEQFF. In nucleotides, the CDR3 is TGTGCCTGCCTAGGACACCCGACTTACAATGAGCAGTTCTTC.

This sequence joins TRBV11-1 and TRBJ2-1, with 11 bases lining up with TRBD2. Germline lookup yields CDR1 SGHAT and CDR2 FQDESV (reference sequence). CDR3 length: 18 residues. Trimming cost V 4 bases and J 8 bases; bases outside gene matches: 16. CDR3 DNA: TGTGCCAGCAGCTCCATCCGCTCGGATAGCGGGAGGGCCCATGAGCAGTTCTTC. As protein: CASSSIRSDSGRAHEQFF.

The table lists this clonotype with a few counts. CDR3: CASSESPDSYEQYF. CDR3 DNA: TGCGCCAGCAGTGAGTCCCCGGATTCCTACGAGCAGTACTTC. The chain links TRBV10-1 to TRBJ2-7, with D hard to call. Germline V lookup: CDR1 WNHNN, CDR2 SYGVQD (reference sequence). This CDR3 comprises 14 residues. Trimming removed 0 bases from V and 1 base from J, with 7 bases in between.

This clonotype was counted between two and nine times. DNA of the CDR3: TGTGCCAGCAGCCTCCTCGGGACAGCCTCCTACGAGCAGTACTTC. This translates into CASSLLGTASYEQYF. This chain connects TRBV7-2 to TRBJ2-7, with 7 bases fitting TRBD1. The J segment lost 0 bases and the V segment lost 5 bases, leaving 7 bases of the junction unmatched. Germline CDR1 reads SGHTA; CDR2 reads FQGNSA. The CDR3 loop spans 15 amino acids.

At least ten counts were recorded for this clonotype. The rearrangement links TRBV7-8 to TRBJ1-2; the D gene is possibly TRBD1 (5 bases). The CDR3 has 14 residues. The germline V gene has CDR1 SGHVS and CDR2 FQNEAQ. The V end was cut by 5 bases, the J end by 2 bases, with 12 bases between. The CDR3 DNA reads TGTGCCAGCAGCCCCCTGGGACCGAACTATGGCTACACCTTC. Translating gives CASSPLGPNYGYTF.

This clonotype turned up a few times. This chain joins TRBV11-2 and TRBJ2-3, with TRBD2 matching over 7 bases. The junction had 11 bases not matched to a gene; V was cut back by 3 bases and J by 8 bases. The CDR3 is 15 amino acids. Germline values: CDR1 SGHAT, CDR2 FQNNGV. In nucleotides, the CDR3 is TGTGCCAGCAGCTTTTTCCGGGAGGAAGGGATTACGCAGTATTTT. It encodes CASSFFREEGITQYF.

CDR3 DNA sequence: TGTGCCAGCAGTTTCGGACTAGCGGGAGTGGGAGAGCAGTACTTC. Translation gives CASSFGLAGVGEQYF. This chain connects TRBV6-5 to TRBJ2-7, with 13 bases lining up with TRBD2. CDR1 is MNHEY, CDR2 SVGAGI, per germline. J gave up 7 bases and V 4 bases, and 7 bases lay outside the gene matches. This CDR3 comprises 15 residues.

This clonotype was detected ten times or more. The chain recombines TRBV10-2 with TRBJ2-7; tentatively, D is TRBD1 or TRBD2 (5 bases each). Per germline, CDR1 WSHSY and CDR2 SAAADI. The length of the CDR3 is 15 residues. The V end lost 4 bases, the J end lost 5 bases, and 18 bases lay between the germline ends. For the CDR3, the DNA is TGCGCCAGCAGTGTCTCCCTTGGTGGGGACCACGAGCAGTACTTC. This codes for CASSVSLGGDHEQYF.

The chain joins TRBV7-8 to TRBJ2-7; D remains ambiguous. V was cut by 0 bases and J by 0 bases, with 9 bases left in between. The CDR3 totals 15 residues. The V gene's germline CDR1 is SGHVS and CDR2 FQNEAQ. DNA for the CDR3: TGTGCCAGCAGCTTAGCACTCGTCAACTCCTACGAGCAGTACTTC. The encoded protein is CASSLALVNSYEQYF. The entire variable domain, with the rest obtained from reference TRBV7-8 and TRBJ2-7, is as follows: GAGVSQSPRYKVAKRGQDVALRCDPISGHVSLFWYQQALGQGPEFLTYFQNEAQLDKSGLPSDRFFAERPEGSVSTLKIQRTQQEDSAVYLCASSLALVNSYEQYFGPGTRLTVT.

This clonotype has a handful of counts. V and J are TRBV7-8 and TRBJ2-2; D not resolved. The CDR3 loop spans 10 amino acids. CDR1 is SGHVS, CDR2 FQNEAQ, per germline. The V and J ends lost 5 bases and 11 bases respectively, with 6 bases between them. CDR3 sequence (DNA): TGTGCCAGCAGCGCGAGTGAGCTGTTTTTT. This codes for CASSASELFF.

Only a few counts were recorded for this clonotype. The chain recombines TRBV20-1 with TRBJ2-1, with a tentative D call TRBD1 (6 bases). CDR3 length: 15 residues. The germline gives CDR1 DFQATT, CDR2 SNEGSKA (reference sequence). V shed 0 bases and J shed 3 bases, with 12 bases lying between them. CDR3 protein: CSAREVGADYNEQFF. The CDR3 DNA sequence: TGCAGTGCTAGAGAAGTGGGGGCTGACTACAATGAGCAGTTCTTC.

The chain is built from TRBV9 and TRBJ2-1; D gene uncertain. This CDR3 has 13 residues. V lost 0 bases and J lost 6, with 7 bases in between. Germline V gene sequence: CDR1 SGDLS, CDR2 YYNGEE. The CDR3 region is CASSVEGGNEQFF. Here the CDR3 DNA reads TGTGCCAGCAGCGTAGAGGGTGGCAATGAGCAGTTCTTC.

This clonotype has just a few counts. V and J are TRBV7-8 and TRBJ2-3; 8 bases align to TRBD2. Trimming at V came to 4 bases and at J to 1 base, leaving 10 bases not matched to a gene. The CDR3 totals 17 residues. Germline V gene data show CDR1 as SGHVS and CDR2 as FQNEAQ. CDR3 DNA: TGTGCCAGCAGCTCCCCTAGTTTGCGGGAGGGCACAGATACGCAGTATTTT. Its protein is CASSSPSLREGTDTQYF.

In this sample, this clonotype turned up a few times. The V gene is TRBV27, the J gene TRBJ2-2, with D possibly being TRBD2 (6 bases). CDR1 MNHEY and CDR2 SMNVEV come from the germline V gene (reference sequence). CDR3 length equals 11 residues. The CDR3 bases are TGTGCTGCGGGAAACACCGGGGAGCTGTTTTTT. Its translation: CAAGNTGELFF.

The rearrangement uses TRBV19 and TRBJ1-1; D gene uncertain. CDR3 length: 12 residues. V dropped 1 base and J dropped 4 bases, with 4 bases sitting between them. Germline V gene lookup returns CDR1 LNHDA and CDR2 SQIVND (reference sequence). The DNA of the CDR3 is TGTGCCAGTAGTATAGGGAGCACTGAAGCTTTCTTT. Amino acid sequence: CASSIGSTEAFF. The full variable domain, with the rest looked up from reference TRBV19 and TRBJ1-1, is DGGITQSPKYLFRKEGQNVTLSCEQNLNHDAMYWYRQDPGQGLRLIYYSQIVNDFQKGDIAEGYSVSREKKESFPLTVTSAQKNPTAFYLCASSIGSTEAFFGQGTRLTVV.

This clonotype has ten or more counts. V and J are TRBV12-5 and TRBJ2-3, with D hard to call. Between the trimmed V and J ends, which lost 6 bases and 3 bases, there was a span of 10 bases. Germline-derived CDR1 and CDR2 are LGHNT and FRNRAP. The CDR3 extends over 13 amino acids. The CDR3 DNA reads as TGTGCTAGTGGGTCTGGCCCTACAGATACGCAGTATTTT. Encoded protein: CASGSGPTDTQYF.

This chain connects TRBV11-1 to TRBJ1-5, with 8 bases lining up with TRBD1. The junction had 15 bases not matched to a gene; V was cut back by 3 bases and J by 5 bases. The CDR3 consists of 18 residues. Germline CDR1 is SGHAT and CDR2 is FQDESV (reference sequence). Here the CDR3 DNA reads TGTGCCAGCAGCTTGAGGGGGGGGAAACGGACAGGGCATCAGCCCCAGCATTTT. This encodes CASSLRGGKRTGHQPQHF.

There are a few counts of this clonotype. The rearrangement links TRBV10-2 to TRBJ2-1, with D perhaps TRBD1 (6 bases). Germline loops: CDR1 WSHSY, CDR2 SAAADI. The CDR3 contains 15 residues. Trimming stripped 5 bases from V and 12 bases from J, with 23 bases between. CDR3 nucleotide sequence: TGCGCCAGCAGTCTACAACAGGGTATTGAGGGAAGGCAGTTCTTC. Protein: CASSLQQGIEGRQFF.

The chain uses TRBV27 and TRBJ2-1; D remains unclear. Germline V gives CDR1 MNHEY, CDR2 SMNVEV (reference sequence). The CDR3 is made up of 13 amino acids. V dropped 2 bases and J dropped 4 bases, with 6 bases sitting between them. CDR3 nucleotide sequence: TGTGCCAGCAGTTTAGAGTTGTACAATGAGCAGTTCTTC. Translating it yields CASSLELYNEQFF.

For this clonotype: This may be a read error: a much more frequent sequence differs by one nucleotide. The conserved closing phenylalanine or tryptophan is absent in this CDR3, likely reflecting a read error. The V and J genes are TRBV7-8 and TRBJ2-5; no clear D gene. The germline CDR1 and CDR2 sequences are SGHVS and FQNEAQ. V was trimmed by 0 bases and J by 2 bases, leaving 10 bases between them. CDR3 length equals 15 residues. CDR3 amino acids: CASSLAGGQQETQYS. The DNA for the CDR3 is TGTGCCAGCAGCTTAGCGGGTGGGCAGCAAGAGACCCAGTACTCC.

Worth noting for this clonotype: One base away lies a much larger clone, so this may be a sequencing read error. This chain connects TRBV7-9 to TRBJ2-1; D unclear. Deletions cut 4 bases from V and 0 bases from J, with 10 bases between. The CDR3 length is 15 residues. Germline lookup yields CDR1 SEHNR and CDR2 FQNEAQ (reference sequence). The CDR3 sequence is CASSSVSDSYNEQFF. For the CDR3, the DNA is TGTGCCAGCAGCTCCGTCTCCGACTCCTACAATGAGCAGTTCTTC.

Many counts were recorded for this clonotype. V is TRBV10-3 and J is TRBJ1-1; tentatively, D is TRBD1 (6 bases). The germline V gene encodes CDR1 ENHRY and CDR2 SYGVKD. This CDR3 region has 14 residues. The V end was cut by 7 bases, the J end by 1 base, with 13 bases between. The CDR3 DNA reads TGTGCCATCACCGCCCGGACAGCGAACACTGAAGCTTTCTTT. It codes for CAITARTANTEAFF.

This chain uses TRBV11-2 with TRBJ2-2; 11 nucleotides agree with TRBD1. With 5 bases clipped from V and 3 bases from J, the junction kept 14 bases outside the gene matches. The CDR3 totals 19 residues. The V gene's germline CDR1 is SGHAT and CDR2 FQNNGV. CDR3 amino acids: CASSPTPGQGAADTGELFF. CDR3 nucleotide sequence: TGTGCCAGCAGCCCTACCCCAGGACAGGGGGCAGCCGACACCGGGGAGCTGTTTTTT.

This clonotype was seen a handful of times. The CDR3 sequence is CASSYFGEETQYF. The CDR3 bases are TGTGCCAGCAGCTACTTTGGGGAAGAGACCCAGTACTTC. V gene TRBV7-6 combines with J gene TRBJ2-5, with D unresolved. Germline CDR1 reads SGHVS; CDR2 reads FNYEAQ. The CDR3 runs to 13 residues. The V end lost 4 bases, the J end lost 3 bases, and 9 bases lay between the germline ends.

In its sample, this clonotype was seen a few times. This chain joins TRBV6-2 or TRBV6-3 and TRBJ2-7; D unclear. V was clipped by 5 bases and J by 4 bases, with 18 bases between them. Looked up from germline, CDR1 is MNHEY and CDR2 is SVGEGT. The CDR3 runs 15 residues. The DNA for the CDR3 is TGTGCCAGCAGTCCGACTCGGGCCTCCCAATACGAGCAGTACTTC. It is translated as CASSPTRASQYEQYF.